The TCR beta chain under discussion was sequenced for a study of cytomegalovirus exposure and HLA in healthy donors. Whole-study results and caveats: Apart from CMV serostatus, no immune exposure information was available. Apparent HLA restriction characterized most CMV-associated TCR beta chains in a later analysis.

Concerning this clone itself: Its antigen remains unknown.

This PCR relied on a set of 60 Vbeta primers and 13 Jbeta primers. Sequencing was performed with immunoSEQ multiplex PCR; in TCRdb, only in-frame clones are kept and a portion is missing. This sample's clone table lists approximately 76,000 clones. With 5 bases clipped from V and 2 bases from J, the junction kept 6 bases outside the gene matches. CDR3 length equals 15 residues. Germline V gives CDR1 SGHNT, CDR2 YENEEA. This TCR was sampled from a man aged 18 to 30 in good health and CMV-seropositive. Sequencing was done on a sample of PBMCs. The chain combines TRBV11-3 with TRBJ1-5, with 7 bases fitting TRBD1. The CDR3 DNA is TGTGCCAGCAGCCCTGACAGGGAAGGCAATCAGCCCCAGCATTTT. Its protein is CASSPDREGNQPQHF.